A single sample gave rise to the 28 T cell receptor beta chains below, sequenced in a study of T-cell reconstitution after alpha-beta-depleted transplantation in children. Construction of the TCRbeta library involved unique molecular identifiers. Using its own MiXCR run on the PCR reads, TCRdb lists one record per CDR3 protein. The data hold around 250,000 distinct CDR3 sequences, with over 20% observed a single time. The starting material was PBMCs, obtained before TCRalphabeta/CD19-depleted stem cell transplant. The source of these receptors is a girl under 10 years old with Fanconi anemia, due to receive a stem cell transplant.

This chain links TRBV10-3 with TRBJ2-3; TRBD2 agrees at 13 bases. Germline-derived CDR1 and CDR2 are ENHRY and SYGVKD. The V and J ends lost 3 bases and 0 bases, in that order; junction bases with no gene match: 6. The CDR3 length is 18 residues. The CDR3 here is CAISDPLAGGLSTDTQYF. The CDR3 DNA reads TGTGCCATCAGTGACCCACTAGCGGGGGGGCTAAGCACAGATACGCAGTATTTT.

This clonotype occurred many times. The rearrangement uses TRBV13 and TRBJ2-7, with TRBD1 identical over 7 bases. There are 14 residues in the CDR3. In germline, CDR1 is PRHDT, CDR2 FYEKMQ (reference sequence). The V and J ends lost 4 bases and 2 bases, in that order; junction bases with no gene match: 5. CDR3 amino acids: CASSSGTVPYEQYF. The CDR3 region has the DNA TGTGCCAGCAGCTCCGGGACAGTCCCCTACGAGCAGTACTTC.

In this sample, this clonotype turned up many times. This chain's CDR3 is CSVGADTYEQYF. CDR3 DNA sequence: TGCAGCGTTGGGGCGGATACCTACGAGCAGTACTTC. The V and J genes are TRBV29-1 and TRBJ2-7, with D unresolved. The germline gives CDR1 SQVTM, CDR2 ANQGSEA. The CDR3 covers 12 residues. V was shortened by 4 bases and J by 2 bases, with 9 bases between the two germline ends.

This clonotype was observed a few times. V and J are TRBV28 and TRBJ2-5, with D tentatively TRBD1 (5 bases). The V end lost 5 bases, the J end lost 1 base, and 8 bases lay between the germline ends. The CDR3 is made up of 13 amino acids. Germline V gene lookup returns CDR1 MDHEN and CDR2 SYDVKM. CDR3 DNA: TGTGCCAGCAGTAACAGGCTCCAAGAGACCCAGTACTTC. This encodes CASSNRLQETQYF.

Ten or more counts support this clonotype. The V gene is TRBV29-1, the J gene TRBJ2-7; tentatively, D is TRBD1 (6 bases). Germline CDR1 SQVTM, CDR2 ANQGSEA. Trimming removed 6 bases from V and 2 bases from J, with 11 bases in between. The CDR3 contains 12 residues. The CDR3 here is CSVLTGPYEQYF. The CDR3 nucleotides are TGCAGCGTGTTGACAGGACCCTACGAGCAGTACTTC.

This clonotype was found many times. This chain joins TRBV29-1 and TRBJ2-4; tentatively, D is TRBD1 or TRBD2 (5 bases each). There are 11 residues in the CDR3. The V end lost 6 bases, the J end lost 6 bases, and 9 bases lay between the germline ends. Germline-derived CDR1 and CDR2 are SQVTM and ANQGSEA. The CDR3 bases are TGCAGCGTCTTGAGGGGAAACATTCAGTACTTC. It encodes CSVLRGNIQYF.

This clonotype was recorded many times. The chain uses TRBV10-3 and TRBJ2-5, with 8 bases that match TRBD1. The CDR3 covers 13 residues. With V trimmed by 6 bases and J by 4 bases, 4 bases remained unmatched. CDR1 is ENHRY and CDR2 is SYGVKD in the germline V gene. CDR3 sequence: CAIRQGAGETQYF. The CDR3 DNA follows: TGTGCCATCAGGCAGGGGGCGGGAGAGACCCAGTACTTC.

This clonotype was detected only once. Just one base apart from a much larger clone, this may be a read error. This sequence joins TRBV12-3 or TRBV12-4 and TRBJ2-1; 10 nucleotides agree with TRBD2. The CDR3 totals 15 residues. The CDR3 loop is CASSFGTSAYNEQLF. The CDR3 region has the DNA TGTGCCAGCAGTTTCGGGACTAGCGCCTACAATGAGCAGTTATTC.

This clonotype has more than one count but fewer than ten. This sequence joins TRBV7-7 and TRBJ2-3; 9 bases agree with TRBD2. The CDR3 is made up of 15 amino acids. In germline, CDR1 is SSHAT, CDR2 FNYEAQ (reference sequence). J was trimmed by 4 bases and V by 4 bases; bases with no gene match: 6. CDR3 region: CASSSGLAVPDTQYF. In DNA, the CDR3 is TGTGCCAGCAGCTCGGGACTAGCAGTCCCAGATACGCAGTATTTT.

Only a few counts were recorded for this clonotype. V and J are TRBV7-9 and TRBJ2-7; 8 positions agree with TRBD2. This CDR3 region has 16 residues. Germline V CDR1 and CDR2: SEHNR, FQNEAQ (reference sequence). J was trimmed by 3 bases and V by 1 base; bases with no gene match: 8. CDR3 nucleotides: TGTGCCAGCAGCTTAGGAAGTAGCGGGGATCTCTACGAGCAGTACTTC. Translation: CASSLGSSGDLYEQYF.

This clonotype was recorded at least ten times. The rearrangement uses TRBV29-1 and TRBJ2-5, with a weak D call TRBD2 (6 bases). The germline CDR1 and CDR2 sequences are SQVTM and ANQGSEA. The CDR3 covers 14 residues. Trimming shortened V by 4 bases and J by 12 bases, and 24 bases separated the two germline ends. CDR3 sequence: CSVGGGGAYHREYF. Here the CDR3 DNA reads TGCAGCGTTGGAGGTGGAGGGGCCTACCACAGAGAGTACTTC.

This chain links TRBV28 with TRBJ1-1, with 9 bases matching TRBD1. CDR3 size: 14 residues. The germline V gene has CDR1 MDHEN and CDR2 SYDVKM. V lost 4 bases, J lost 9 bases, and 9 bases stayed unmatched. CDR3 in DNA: TGTGCCAGCAGTTCATCCGGGACAGGGTTGAAAGCTTTCTTT. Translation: CASSSSGTGLKAFF.

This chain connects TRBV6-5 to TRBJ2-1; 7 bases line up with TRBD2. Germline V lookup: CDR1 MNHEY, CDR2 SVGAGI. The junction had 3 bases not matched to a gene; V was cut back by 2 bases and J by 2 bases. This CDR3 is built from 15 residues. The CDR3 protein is CASSYGLGAYNEQFF. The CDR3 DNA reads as TGTGCCAGCAGTTACGGACTAGGAGCCTACAATGAGCAGTTCTTC.

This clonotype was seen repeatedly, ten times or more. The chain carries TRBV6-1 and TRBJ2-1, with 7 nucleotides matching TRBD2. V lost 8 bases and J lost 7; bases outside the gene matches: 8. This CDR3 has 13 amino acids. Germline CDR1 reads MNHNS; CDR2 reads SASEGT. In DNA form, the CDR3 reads TGTGCCAGCCAGGTGCGGCGGGGGAATGAGCAGTTCTTC. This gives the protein CASQVRRGNEQFF.

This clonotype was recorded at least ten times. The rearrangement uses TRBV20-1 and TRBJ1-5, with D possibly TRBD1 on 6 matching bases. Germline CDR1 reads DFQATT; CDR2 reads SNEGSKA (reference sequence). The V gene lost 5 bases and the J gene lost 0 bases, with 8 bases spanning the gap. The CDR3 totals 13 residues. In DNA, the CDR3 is TGCAGTGCTGACAGGTCTAGCAATCAGCCCCAGCATTTT. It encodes CSADRSSNQPQHF.

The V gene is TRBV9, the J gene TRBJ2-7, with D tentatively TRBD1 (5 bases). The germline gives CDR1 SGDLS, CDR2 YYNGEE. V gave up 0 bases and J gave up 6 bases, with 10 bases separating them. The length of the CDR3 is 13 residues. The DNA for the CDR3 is TGTGCCAGCAGCGTAGGGGTGGGGCCCGAGCAGTACTTC. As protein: CASSVGVGPEQYF.

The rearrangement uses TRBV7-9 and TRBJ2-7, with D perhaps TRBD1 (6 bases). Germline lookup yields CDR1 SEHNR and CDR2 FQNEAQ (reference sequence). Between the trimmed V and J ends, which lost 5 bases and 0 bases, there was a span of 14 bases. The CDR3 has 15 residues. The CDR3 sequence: CASSATGYGSYEQYF. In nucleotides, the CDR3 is TGTGCCAGCAGCGCCACAGGGTACGGCTCCTACGAGCAGTACTTC.

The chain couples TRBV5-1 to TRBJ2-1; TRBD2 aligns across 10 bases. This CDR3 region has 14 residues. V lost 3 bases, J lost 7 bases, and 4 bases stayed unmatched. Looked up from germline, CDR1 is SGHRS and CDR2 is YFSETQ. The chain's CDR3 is CASSSAGGGNEQFF. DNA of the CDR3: TGCGCCAGCAGCTCAGCGGGGGGGGGTAATGAGCAGTTCTTC.

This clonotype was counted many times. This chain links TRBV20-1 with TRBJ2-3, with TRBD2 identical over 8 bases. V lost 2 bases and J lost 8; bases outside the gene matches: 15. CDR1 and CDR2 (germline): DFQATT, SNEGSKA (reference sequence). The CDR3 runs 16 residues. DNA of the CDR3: TGCAGTGCTAGAAATGTCCCCGGACTAGCCGGCCTTACGCAGTATTTT. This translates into CSARNVPGLAGLTQYF.

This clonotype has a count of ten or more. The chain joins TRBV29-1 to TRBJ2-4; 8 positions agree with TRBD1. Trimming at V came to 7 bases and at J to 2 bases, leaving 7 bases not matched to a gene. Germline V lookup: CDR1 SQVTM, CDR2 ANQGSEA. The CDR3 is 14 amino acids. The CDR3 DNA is TGCAGCGCCCTGGACAGGGAATCCAAAAACATTCAGTACTTC. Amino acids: CSALDRESKNIQYF.

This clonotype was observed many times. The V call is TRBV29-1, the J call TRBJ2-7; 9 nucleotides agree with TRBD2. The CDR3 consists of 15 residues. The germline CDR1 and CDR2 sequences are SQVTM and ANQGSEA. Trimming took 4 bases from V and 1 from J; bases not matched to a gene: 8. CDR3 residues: CSVAHRLAASYEQYF. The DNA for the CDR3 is TGCAGCGTTGCCCACCGACTAGCGGCGTCCTACGAGCAGTACTTC.

The CDR3 spells CSASKTTDTQYF. The CDR3 bases are TGCAGTGCTAGCAAGACCACAGATACGCAGTATTTT. The chain joins TRBV20-1 to TRBJ2-3, with D unclear. The CDR3 totals 12 residues. V dropped 3 bases and J dropped 2 bases, with 6 bases sitting between them. The germline CDR1 and CDR2 sequences are DFQATT and SNEGSKA (reference sequence).

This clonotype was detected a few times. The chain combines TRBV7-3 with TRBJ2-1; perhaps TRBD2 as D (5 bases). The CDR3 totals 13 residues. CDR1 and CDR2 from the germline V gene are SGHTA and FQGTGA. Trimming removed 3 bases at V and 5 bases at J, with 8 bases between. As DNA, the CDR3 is TGTGCCAGCAGCTTGAGGCGGGACAATGAGCAGTTCTTC. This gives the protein CASSLRRDNEQFF.

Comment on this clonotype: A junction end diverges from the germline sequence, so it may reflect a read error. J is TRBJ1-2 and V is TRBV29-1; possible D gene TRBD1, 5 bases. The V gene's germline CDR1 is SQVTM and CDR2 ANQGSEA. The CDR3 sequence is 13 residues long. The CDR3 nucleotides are TGCATCGTTGATCCAGGGTGGAACTATGGCTACACCTTC. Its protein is CIVDPGWNYGYTF.

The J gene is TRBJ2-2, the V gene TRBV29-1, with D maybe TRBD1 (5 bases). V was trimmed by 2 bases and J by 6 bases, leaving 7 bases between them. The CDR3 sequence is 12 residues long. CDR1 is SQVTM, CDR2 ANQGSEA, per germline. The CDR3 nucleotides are TGCAGCGTTGAAAACAGGTCCGGGGAGCTGTTTTTT. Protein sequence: CSVENRSGELFF.

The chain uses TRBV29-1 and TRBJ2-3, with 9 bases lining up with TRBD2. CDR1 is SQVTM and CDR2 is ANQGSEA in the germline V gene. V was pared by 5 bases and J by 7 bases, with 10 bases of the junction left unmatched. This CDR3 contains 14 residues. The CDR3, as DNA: TGCAGCGTTACCTCGGGACTAGCTGTGAATACGCAGTATTTT. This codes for CSVTSGLAVNTQYF.

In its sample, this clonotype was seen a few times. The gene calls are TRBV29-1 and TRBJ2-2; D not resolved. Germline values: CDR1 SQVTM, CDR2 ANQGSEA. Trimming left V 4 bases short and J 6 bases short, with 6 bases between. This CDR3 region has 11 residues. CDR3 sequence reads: CSVVISGELFF. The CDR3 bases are TGCAGCGTTGTTATTTCCGGGGAGCTGTTTTTT.

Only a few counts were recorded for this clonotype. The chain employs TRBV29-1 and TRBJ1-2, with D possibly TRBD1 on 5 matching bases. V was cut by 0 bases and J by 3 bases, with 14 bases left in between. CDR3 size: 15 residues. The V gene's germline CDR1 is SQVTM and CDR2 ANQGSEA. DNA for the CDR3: TGCAGCGTTGAAGATCAATACAGGCGGTACTATGGCTACACCTTC. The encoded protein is CSVEDQYRRYYGYTF.